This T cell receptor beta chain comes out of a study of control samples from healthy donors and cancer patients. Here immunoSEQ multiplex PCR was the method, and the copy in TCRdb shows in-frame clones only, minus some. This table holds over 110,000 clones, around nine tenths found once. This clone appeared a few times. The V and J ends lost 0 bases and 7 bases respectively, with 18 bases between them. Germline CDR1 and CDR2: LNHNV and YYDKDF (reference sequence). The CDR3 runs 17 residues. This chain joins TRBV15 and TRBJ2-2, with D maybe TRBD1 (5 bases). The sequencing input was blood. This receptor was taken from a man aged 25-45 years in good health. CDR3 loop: CATSRDFRQGSYGELFF. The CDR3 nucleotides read TGTGCCACCAGCAGAGATTTCAGGCAGGGTTCGTACGGGGAGCTGTTTTTT.